This TCR beta chain was captured in a study of blood T cell repertoires in COVID-19. V shed 8 bases and J 2 bases; nucleotides not matched to a gene: 8. This CDR3 is 14 amino acids long. CDR1 and CDR2 from the germline V gene are MNHEY and SVGAGI. The assay was immunoSEQ multiplex PCR, and TCRdb's table has in-frame clones only and misses some. The table includes 35,000 to 45,000 clones, roughly nine tenths detected once. This clone was seen a single time. V is TRBV6-5 and J is TRBJ1-1; 7 positions match TRBD1. The origin of this receptor is a man aged 45-65 years with active COVID-19. The sample consisted of peripheral blood. The CDR3 loop reads CASGDRASNTEAFF. The DNA of the CDR3 is TGTGCCAGCGGGGACAGAGCTTCTAACACTGAAGCTTTCTTT.